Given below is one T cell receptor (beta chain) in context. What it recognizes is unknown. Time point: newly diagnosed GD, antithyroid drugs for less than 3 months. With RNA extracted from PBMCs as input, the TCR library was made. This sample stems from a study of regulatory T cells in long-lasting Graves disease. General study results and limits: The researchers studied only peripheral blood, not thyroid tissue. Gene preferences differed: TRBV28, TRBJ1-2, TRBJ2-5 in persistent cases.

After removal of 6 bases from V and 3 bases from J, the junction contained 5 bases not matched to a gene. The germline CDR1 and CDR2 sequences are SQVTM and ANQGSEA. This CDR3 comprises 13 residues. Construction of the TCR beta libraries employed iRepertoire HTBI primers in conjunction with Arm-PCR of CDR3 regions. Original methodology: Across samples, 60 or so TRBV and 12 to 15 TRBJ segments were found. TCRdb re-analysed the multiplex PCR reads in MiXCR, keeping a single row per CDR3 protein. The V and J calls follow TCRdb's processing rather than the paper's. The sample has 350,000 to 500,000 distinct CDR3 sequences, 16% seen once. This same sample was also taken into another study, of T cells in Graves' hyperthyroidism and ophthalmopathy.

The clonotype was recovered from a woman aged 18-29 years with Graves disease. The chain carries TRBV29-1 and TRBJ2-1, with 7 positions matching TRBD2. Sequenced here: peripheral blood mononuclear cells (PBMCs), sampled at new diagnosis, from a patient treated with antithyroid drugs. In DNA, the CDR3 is TGCAGCGTCGCGGGAGATCTCTACAATGAGCAGTTCTTC. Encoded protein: CSVAGDLYNEQFF.